The present T cell receptor (beta chain) was sequenced within a study of blood T cell repertoires in COVID-19. Some clones are missing from TCRdb's copy, which holds only in-frame ones; the method was immunoSEQ multiplex PCR. Counted here are approximately 25,000 clones, 80% to 85% occurring once; the ten biggest clones make up about 9.4%. V gave up 3 bases and J gave up 7 bases; unmatched junction bases: 4. The CDR3 is 16 residues long. Per the germline V gene, CDR1 is LNHDA and CDR2 is SQIVND (reference sequence). J is TRBJ2-1 and V is TRBV19; 15 bases are a match to TRBD2. Sequences were obtained from peripheral blood. The clonotype comes from a human donor in a cohort sampled during active COVID-19. The CDR3, as DNA: TGTGCCAGTAGTATCGGACTAGCGGGGGGGAAGAATGAGCAGTTCTTC. Amino acid sequence: CASSIGLAGGKNEQFF.